Described below is a single T cell receptor beta chain sequence and its context. The CDR3 runs 15 residues. V was cut by 5 bases and J by 0 bases, with 11 bases left in between. Germline assignment: CDR1 SGHNT and CDR2 YENEEA. This entry comes from a study of blood T cell repertoires in COVID-19. Original handling: Nucleated cell counts were estimated from reference gene primer amplification. Assay used: immunoSEQ multiplex PCR; TCRdb lists only in-frame clones, some missing. V and J calls and clone size follow that table, whereas D and trimming were derived from the DNA. The sample lists 140,000 to 150,000 clones, 70% to 90% seen once, with around 8% in the top ten.

The sequenced sample was peripheral blood. V gene TRBV11-3 combines with J gene TRBJ2-1; maybe TRBD1 (5 bases). This TCR was recovered from a woman in her sixties or seventies with COVID-19, enrolled during active disease. DNA of the CDR3: TGTGCCAGCAGCGCTGGGGCGAACTCCTACAATGAGCAGTTCTTC. Amino acids: CASSAGANSYNEQFF.